What follows are 5 T cell receptor beta chains derived from one specimen sequenced in a study of cytomegalovirus exposure and HLA in healthy donors. PCR involved 60 Vbeta and 13 Jbeta primers. Here immunoSEQ multiplex PCR was the method, and the copy in TCRdb shows in-frame clones only, minus some. The sample lists some 220,000 clones; about three quarters were seen once. Material for sequencing was PBMCs. These receptors were collected from a boy between 5 and 17 years old in good health and CMV-seronegative.

V usage is TRBV11-3 and J usage is TRBJ2-2; possibly TRBD1 for D (6 bases). V lost 4 bases, J lost 1 base, and 10 bases lay in between. The CDR3 length is 15 residues. CDR1 and CDR2 from the germline V gene are SGHNT and YENEEA. The CDR3 DNA is TGTGCCAGCAGCTCGCGACAGGAGAACACCGGGGAGCTGTTTTTT. Protein: CASSSRQENTGELFF.

This rearrangement joins TRBV7-9 to TRBJ2-5, with TRBD1 matching over 7 bases. In germline, CDR1 is SEHNR, CDR2 FQNEAQ (reference sequence). The J segment lost 1 base and the V segment lost 2 bases, leaving 1 base of the junction unmatched. This CDR3 has 14 amino acids. The CDR3 loop is CASSLRDSQETQYF. CDR3 coding DNA: TGTGCCAGCAGCTTACGGGACAGCCAAGAGACCCAGTACTTC.

There are a few counts of this clone. This sample includes further DNA sequences coding for the same CDR3. The J gene is TRBJ2-5, the V gene TRBV6-1; TRBD2 agrees at 9 bases. Trimming at V came to 2 bases and at J to 5 bases, leaving 6 bases not matched to a gene. The length of the CDR3 is 15 residues. Germline V lookup: CDR1 MNHNS, CDR2 SASEGT. CDR3 in amino acids: CASSETAGGAETQYF. CDR3 in DNA: TGTGCCAGCAGTGAAACAGCGGGGGGCGCGGAGACCCAGTACTTC.

V and J are TRBV9 and TRBJ2-5, with a possible D match to TRBD1 (6 bases). V was shortened by 0 bases and J by 3 bases, with 6 bases between the two germline ends. The CDR3 is 13 amino acids. CDR1 and CDR2 (germline): SGDLS, YYNGEE. CDR3 residues: CASSVGDKETQYF. The CDR3 nucleotides read TGTGCCAGCAGCGTAGGGGACAAAGAGACCCAGTACTTC.

This rearrangement joins TRBV14 to TRBJ2-1; 11 nucleotides align to TRBD2. CDR1 SGHDN and CDR2 FVKESK come from the germline V gene. The CDR3 has 16 amino acids. V was pared by 1 base and J by 4 bases, with 3 bases of the junction left unmatched. CDR3 bases: TGTGCCAGCAGCCAAGGGCCTAGCGGGAGGTACAATGAGCAGTTCTTC. This encodes CASSQGPSGRYNEQFF.